This T cell receptor (beta chain) was retrieved from a study of T cell clusters in autoimmune cytopenias. About the research overall: Per sample, median TRB depth was approximately 54,000 reads, yielding a median about 2,400 distinct clonotypes.

TRB was amplified by touch-down multiplex PCR, primer pools A and B combined. TCRdb re-called the multiplex PCR reads and gives one entry per CDR3 protein, without DNA. This sample's table reports 2,000 to 2,500 distinct CDR3 sequences. Germline CDR1 reads SGDLS; CDR2 reads YYNGEE. This CDR3 comprises 13 residues. TRB was amplified from around 250 ng of peripheral blood genomic DNA per sample. The same data also contributed to another study, on T cell repertoires in aging, cancer and after chemotherapy. Per that paper: Clear clonal overlap appeared across healthy donor samples taken over several months to years. Untreated cancer patients had significantly lower blood TCR diversity than age-matched healthy donors. Median generation probability rose over the chemotherapy interval in each cancer cohort, suggesting rebound thymic output.

Specimen: peripheral blood. The origin of this receptor is a human donor in good health. V gene TRBV9 combines with J gene TRBJ1-2. Here the CDR3 reads CASSVGGLSGYTF.